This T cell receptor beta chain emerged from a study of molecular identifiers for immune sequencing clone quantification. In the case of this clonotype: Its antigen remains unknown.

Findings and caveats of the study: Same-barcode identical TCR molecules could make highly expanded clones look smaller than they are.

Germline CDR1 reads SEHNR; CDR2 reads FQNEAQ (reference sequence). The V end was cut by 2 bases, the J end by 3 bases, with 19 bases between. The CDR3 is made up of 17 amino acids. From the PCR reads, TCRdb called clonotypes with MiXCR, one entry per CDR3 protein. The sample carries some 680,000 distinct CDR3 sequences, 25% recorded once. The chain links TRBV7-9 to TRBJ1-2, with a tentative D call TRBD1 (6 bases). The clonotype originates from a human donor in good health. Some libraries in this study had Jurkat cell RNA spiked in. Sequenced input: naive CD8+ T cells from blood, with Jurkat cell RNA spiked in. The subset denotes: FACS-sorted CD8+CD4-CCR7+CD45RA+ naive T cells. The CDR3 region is CASSLPLGEAGDYGYTF. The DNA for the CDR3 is TGTGCCAGCAGCTTACCCCTTGGTGAGGCAGGGGACTATGGCTACACCTTC. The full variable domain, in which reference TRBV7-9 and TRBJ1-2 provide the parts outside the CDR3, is DTGVSQNPRHKITKRGQNVTFRCDPISEHNRLYWYRQTLGQGPEFLTYFQNEAQLEKSRLLSDRFSAERPKGSFSTLEIQRTEQGDSAMYLCASSLPLGEAGDYGYTFGSGTRLTVV.